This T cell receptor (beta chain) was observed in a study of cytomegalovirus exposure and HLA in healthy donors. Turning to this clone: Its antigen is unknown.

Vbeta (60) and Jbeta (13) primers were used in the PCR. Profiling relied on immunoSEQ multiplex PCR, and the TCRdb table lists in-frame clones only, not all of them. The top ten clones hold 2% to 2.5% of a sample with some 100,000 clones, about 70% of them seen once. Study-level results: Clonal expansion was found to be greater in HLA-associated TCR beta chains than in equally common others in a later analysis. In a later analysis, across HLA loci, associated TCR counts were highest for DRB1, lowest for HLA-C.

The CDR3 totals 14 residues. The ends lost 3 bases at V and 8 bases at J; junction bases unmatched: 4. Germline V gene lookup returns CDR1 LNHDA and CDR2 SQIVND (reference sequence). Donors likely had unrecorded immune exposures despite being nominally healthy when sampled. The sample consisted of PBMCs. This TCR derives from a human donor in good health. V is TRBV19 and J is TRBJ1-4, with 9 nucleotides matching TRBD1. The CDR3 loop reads CASSIDRGKEKLFF. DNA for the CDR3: TGTGCCAGTAGTATTGACAGGGGGAAGGAAAAACTGTTTTTT.